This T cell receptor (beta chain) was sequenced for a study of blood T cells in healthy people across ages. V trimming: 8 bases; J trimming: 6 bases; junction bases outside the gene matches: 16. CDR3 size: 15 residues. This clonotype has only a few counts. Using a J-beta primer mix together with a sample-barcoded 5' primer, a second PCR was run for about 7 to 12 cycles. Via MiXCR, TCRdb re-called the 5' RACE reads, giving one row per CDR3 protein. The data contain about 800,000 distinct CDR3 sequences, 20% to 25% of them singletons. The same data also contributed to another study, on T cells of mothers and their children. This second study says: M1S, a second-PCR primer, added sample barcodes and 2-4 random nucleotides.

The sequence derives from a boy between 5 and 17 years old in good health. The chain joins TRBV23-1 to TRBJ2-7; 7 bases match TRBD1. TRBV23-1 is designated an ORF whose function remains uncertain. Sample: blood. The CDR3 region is CASPRPRQGIGEQYF. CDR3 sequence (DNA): TGCGCCAGCCCACGCCCGCGACAGGGTATCGGCGAGCAGTACTTC.